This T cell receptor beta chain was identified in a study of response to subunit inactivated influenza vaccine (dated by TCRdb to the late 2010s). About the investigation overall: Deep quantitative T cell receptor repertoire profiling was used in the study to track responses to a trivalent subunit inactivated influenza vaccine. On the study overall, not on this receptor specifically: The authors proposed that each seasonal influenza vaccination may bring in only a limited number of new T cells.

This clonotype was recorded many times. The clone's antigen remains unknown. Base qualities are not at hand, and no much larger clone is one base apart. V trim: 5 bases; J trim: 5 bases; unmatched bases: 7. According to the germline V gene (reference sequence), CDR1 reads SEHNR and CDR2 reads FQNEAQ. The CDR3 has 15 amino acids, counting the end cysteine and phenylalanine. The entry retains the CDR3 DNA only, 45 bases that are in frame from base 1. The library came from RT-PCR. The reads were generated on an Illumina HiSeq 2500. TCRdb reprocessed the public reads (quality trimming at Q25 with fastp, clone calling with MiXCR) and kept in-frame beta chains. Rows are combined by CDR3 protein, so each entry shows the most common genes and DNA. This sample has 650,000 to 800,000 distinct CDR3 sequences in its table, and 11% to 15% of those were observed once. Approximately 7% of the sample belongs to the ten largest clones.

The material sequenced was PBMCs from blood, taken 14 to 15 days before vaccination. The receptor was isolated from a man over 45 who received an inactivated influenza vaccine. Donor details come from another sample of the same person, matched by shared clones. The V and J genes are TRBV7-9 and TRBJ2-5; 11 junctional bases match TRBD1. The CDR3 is CASSPGTGGSETQYF. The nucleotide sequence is TGTGCCAGCAGCCCAGGGACAGGGGGTAGCGAGACCCAGTACTTC.